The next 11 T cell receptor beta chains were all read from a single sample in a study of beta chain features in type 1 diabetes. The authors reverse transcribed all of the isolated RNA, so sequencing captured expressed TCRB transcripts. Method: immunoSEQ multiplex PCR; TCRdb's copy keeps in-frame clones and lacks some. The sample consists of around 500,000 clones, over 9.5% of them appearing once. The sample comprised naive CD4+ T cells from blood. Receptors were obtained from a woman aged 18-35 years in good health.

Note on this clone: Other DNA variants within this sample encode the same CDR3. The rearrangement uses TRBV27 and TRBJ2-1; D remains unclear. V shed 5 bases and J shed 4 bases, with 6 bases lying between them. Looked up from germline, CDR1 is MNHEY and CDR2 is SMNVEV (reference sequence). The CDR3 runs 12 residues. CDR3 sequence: CASSRGYNEQFF. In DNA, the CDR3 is TGTGCCAGCAGTCGCGGTTACAATGAGCAGTTCTTC.

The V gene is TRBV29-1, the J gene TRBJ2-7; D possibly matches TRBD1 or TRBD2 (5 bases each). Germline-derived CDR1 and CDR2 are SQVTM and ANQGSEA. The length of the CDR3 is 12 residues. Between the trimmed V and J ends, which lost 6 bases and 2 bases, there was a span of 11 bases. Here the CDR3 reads CSVGDGPYEQYF. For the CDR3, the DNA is TGCAGCGTGGGGGACGGCCCCTACGAGCAGTACTTC.

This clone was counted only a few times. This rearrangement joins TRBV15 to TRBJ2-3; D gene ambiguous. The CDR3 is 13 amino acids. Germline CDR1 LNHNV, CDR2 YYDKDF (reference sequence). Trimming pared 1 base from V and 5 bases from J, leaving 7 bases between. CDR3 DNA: TGTGCCACCAGCAGAGTTACCCAAGATACGCAGTATTTT. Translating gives CATSRVTQDTQYF.

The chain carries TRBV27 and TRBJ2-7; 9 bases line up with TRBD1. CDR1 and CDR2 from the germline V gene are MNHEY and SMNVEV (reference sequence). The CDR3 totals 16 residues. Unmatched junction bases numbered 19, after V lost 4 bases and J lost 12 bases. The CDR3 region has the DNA TGTGCCAGCAGTTCCGGGAGGACAGGGGTTTTCCCACGGGGGTACGTC. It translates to CASSSGRTGVFPRGYV.

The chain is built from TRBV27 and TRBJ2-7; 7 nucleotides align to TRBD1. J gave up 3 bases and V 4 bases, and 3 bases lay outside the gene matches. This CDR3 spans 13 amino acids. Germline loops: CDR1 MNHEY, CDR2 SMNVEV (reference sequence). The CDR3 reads CASSYRGNYEQYF. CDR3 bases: TGTGCCAGCAGTTACAGGGGTAACTACGAGCAGTACTTC.

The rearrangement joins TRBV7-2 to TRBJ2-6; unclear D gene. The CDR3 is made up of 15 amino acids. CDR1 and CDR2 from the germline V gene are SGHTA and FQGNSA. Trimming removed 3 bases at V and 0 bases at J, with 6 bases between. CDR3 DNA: TGTGCCAGCAGCTTTTCAAGCTCTGGGGCCAACGTCCTGACTTTC. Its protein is CASSFSSSGANVLTF. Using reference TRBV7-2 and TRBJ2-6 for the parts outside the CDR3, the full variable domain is GAGVSQSPSNKVTEKGKDVELRCDPISGHTALYWYRQSLGQGLEFLIYFQGNSAPDKSGLPSDRFSAERTGGSVSTLTIQRTQQEDSAVYLCASSFSSSGANVLTFGAGSRLTVL.

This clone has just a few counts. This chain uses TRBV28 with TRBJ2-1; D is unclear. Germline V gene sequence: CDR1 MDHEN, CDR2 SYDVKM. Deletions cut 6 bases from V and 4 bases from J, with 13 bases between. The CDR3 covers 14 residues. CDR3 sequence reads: CASSPPLGYNEQFF. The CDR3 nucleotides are TGTGCCAGCAGCCCTCCCTTGGGTTACAATGAGCAGTTCTTC. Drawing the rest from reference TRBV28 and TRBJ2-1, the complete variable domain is DVKVTQSSRYLVKRTGEKVFLECVQDMDHENMFWYRQDPGLGLRLIYFSYDVKMKEKGDIPEGYSVSREKKERFSLILESASTNQTSMYLCASSPPLGYNEQFFGPGTRLTVL.

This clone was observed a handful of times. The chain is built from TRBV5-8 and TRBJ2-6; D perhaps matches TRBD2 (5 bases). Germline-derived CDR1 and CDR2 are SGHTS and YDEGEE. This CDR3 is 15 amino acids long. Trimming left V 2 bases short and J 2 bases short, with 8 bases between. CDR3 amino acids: CASSLRGTGANVLTF. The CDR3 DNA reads TGTGCCAGCAGCTTAAGAGGGACTGGGGCCAACGTCCTGACTTTC.

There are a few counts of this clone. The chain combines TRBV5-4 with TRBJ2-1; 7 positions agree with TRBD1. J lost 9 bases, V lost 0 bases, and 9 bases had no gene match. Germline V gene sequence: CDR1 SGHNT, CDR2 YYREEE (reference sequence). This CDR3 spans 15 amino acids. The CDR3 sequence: CASSLGDRDGGEQFF. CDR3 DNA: TGTGCCAGCAGCTTGGGAGACAGGGATGGGGGTGAGCAGTTCTTC.

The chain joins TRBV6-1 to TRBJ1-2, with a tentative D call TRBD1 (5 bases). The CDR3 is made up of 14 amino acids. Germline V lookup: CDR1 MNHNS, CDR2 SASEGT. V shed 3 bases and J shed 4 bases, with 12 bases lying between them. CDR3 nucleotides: TGTGCCAGCAGTGACAGCGGAAGGGGCTATGGCTACACCTTC. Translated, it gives CASSDSGRGYGYTF.

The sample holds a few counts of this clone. CDR3 residues: CTSSQPSGWAGLDTQYF. CDR3 in DNA: TGCACCAGCAGCCAACCCTCGGGATGGGCGGGACTAGATACGCAGTATTTT. This rearrangement joins TRBV1 to TRBJ2-3; the D call TRBD2 from the table was never checked on the DNA. TRBV1 is annotated as a pseudogene. CDR3 length equals 17 residues.